A selection of T cell receptor beta chains follows, all from one sample in a study of beta chain features in type 1 diabetes. Assay: immunoSEQ multiplex PCR; the TCRdb copy retains only in-frame clones and omits some. The table has over 500,000 clones, 15% to 19% seen once. The source material was naive CD4+ T cells from blood. These receptors were obtained from a man aged 18 to 29 in good health. The CDR3 runs from the conserved cysteine through the conserved F or W. Fields, in order: clone size, D gene, J gene, V gene, CDR3 DNA, CDR3 protein. A D gene is named only where the DNA matches it firmly. Clone size is stated in some rows and not others, as once, few, many or a class when expanded.

>NA|TRBD2|TRBJ2-1|TRBV6-6
TGTGCCAGCAGTTACGGGGGACTAGCAGCTAACAATGAGCAGTTCTTC
CASSYGGLAANNEQFF
>NA|NA|TRBJ2-3|TRBV2
TGTGCCAGCAGGGACTCAGGGGATACGCAGTATTTT
CASRDSGDTQYF
>NA|NA|TRBJ1-5|TRBV7-8
TGTGCCAGCAGCCTCCGGTTTGGGGGCAATCAGCCCCAGCATTTT
CASSLRFGGNQPQHF
>NA|NA|TRBJ2-6|TRBV28
TGTGCCAGCAGTTGGGCTGGGGCCAACGTCCTGACTTTC
CASSWAGANVLTF
>NA|TRBD1|TRBJ1-1|TRBV29-1
TGCAGCGTCTGGGACAGGGGGAACACTGAAGCTTTCTTT
CSVWDRGNTEAFF
>NA|NA|TRBJ2-5|TRBV7-2
TGTGCCAGCAGCTTAGAAGGGCGGACCCAGTACTTC
CASSLEGRTQYF
>few|TRBD1|TRBJ2-3|TRBV5-4
TGTGCCAGCAGGACGGGGGGACAGGGTAGCCCAGATACGCAGTATTTT
CASRTGGQGSPDTQYF
>NA|NA|TRBJ1-2|TRBV10-3
TGTGCCATCAGTGACCCGGTTTCACAGACCTATACCTATGGCTACACCTTC
CAISDPVSQTYTYGYTF
>NA|TRBD1|TRBJ1-4|TRBV19
TGTGCCAGTAGTGGGACAGGGGGCCTTGAAAAACTGTTTTTT
CASSGTGGLEKLFF
>few|NA|TRBJ1-1|TRBV5-1
TGCGCCAGCAGTCGGATGGCCGGGGGCGTCACTGAAGCTTTCTTT
CASSRMAGGVTEAFF
>few|NA|TRBJ1-1|TRBV7-2
TGTGCCAGCAGCTTTGCGCTGAACACTGAAGCTTTCTTT
CASSFALNTEAFF
>NA|NA|TRBJ2-3|TRBV30
TGTGCCTGGAGTGTATCGGGGGTCACAGATACGCAGTATTTT
CAWSVSGVTDTQYF
>few|NA|TRBJ1-2|TRBV9
TGTGCCAGCAGCGTGGGGACAAACCTTGGCTACACCTTC
CASSVGTNLGYTF
>NA|NA|TRBJ1-5|TRBV9
TGTGCCAGCAGCGTAGAGGCAGGGGTAGGACAGCCCCAGCATTTT
CASSVEAGVGQPQHF
>few|NA|TRBJ1-1|TRBV7-9
TGTGCCAGCAGTCAACAAGAGAACACTGAAGCTTTCTTT
CASSQQENTEAFF
>NA|NA|TRBJ2-1|TRBV7-9
TGTGCCAGCAGCTTCGCCACCTACAATGAGCAGTTCTTC
CASSFATYNEQFF
>NA|NA|TRBJ2-3|TRBV11-3
TGTGCCAGCAGCCCACAACCGGGGGGCGGCACAGATACGCAGTATTTT
CASSPQPGGGTDTQYF
>NA|NA|TRBJ1-3|TRBV15
TGTGCCACCAGCACCGGGTCGGTATCTGGAAACACCATATATTTT
CATSTGSVSGNTIYF
>few|NA|TRBJ1-5|TRBV5-1
TGCGCCAGCAGCTTGGCGGTGACAGCAAATCAGCCCCAGCATTTT
CASSLAVTANQPQHF
>NA|NA|TRBJ1-1|TRBV6-1
TGTGCCAGCAAAGTCCTAGCGGTAGAAGCTTTCTTT
CASKVLAVEAFF
>many|NA|TRBJ2-7|TRBV7-2
TGTGCCAGCAGCGCAGGAAGCTCCTACGAGCAGTACTTC
CASSAGSSYEQYF
>NA|NA|TRBJ1-1|TRBV10-3
TGTGCCATCAGTGGGACGGCGAACACTGAAGCTTTCTTT
CAISGTANTEAFF
>NA|TRBD1|TRBJ2-7|TRBV10-3
TGTGCCATCGGCCGATCCGGGACAGGGGCGCCTTACGAGCAGTACTTC
CAIGRSGTGAPYEQYF
>few|NA|TRBJ2-1|TRBV5-1
TGCGCCAGCAGCTCCCTTGGGGCGGGTGAGCAGTTCTTC
CASSSLGAGEQFF
>NA|NA|TRBJ2-1|TRBV5-1
TGCGCCAGCAGCTTGGGAGCGGGAAGGGGGCCTGAGCAGTTCTTC
CASSLGAGRGPEQFF
>NA|NA|TRBJ2-7|TRBV28
TGTGCCAGCAGTTTCCCTCCCCCGGGGACCTACGAGCAGTACTTC
CASSFPPPGTYEQYF
>few|NA|TRBJ1-2|TRBV7-3
TGTGCCAGCAGCTTTAACGGAGTCTATGGCTACACCTTC
CASSFNGVYGYTF
>NA|NA|TRBJ2-7|TRBV6-6
TGTGCCAGCTCCACGCTTCGGCTAGTTGAGGTTGAGCAGTACTTC
CASSTLRLVEVEQYF
>NA|NA|TRBJ1-1|TRBV19
TGTGCCAGTAAAGACCGCCAGGCGGGAAGAGACACTGAAGCTTTCTTT
CASKDRQAGRDTEAFF
>few|TRBD1|TRBJ2-7|TRBV5-4
TGTGCCAGCAGCTCCGGACAGGGGCGCTCCTACGAGCAGTACTTC
CASSSGQGRSYEQYF
>NA|NA|TRBJ2-4|TRBV6-5
TGTGCCAGCAGTTCAGGGGCCCTAGCCAAAAACATTCAGTACTTC
CASSSGALAKNIQYF